A selection of T cell receptor beta chains follows, all from one sample in a study of blood T cell repertoires in COVID-19. Profiled with immunoSEQ multiplex PCR; TCRdb holds only in-frame clones, not every one. The data show under 250,000 clones, about 82% seen once. Sequencing input: peripheral blood. The source of these receptors is a woman of 80 years or more with COVID-19, enrolled during active disease. Each CDR3 is given with its conserved first and last residue. A D gene is named only where the DNA matches it firmly. Expanded clones get a size class; other rows say once, few or many, or leave the size out.

>TRBJ2-2|once|.|TRBV2
TGTGCCAGCAGTGATCGGACTCCCAAGAACACCGGGGAGCTGTTTTTT
CASSDRTPKNTGELFF
>TRBJ1-1|.|TRBD1|TRBV7-9
TGTGCCAGCAGCTCTCCGGACAGGGGTGTTGCTGAAGCTTTCTTT
CASSSPDRGVAEAFF
>TRBJ1-2|.|TRBD1|TRBV5-1
TGCGCCAGCAGCCCCCGGACAGGGGATAACTATGGCTACACCTTC
CASSPRTGDNYGYTF
>TRBJ2-2|.|TRBD2|TRBV4-2
TGTGCCAGCAGCCAAGACCCACTAGCGGGAAACACCGGGGAGCTGTTTTTT
CASSQDPLAGNTGELFF
>TRBJ2-5|.|.|TRBV6-4
TGTGCCAGCAGGGTAACCGGAGAGACCCAGTACTTC
CASRVTGETQYF
>TRBJ1-2|.|.|TRBV10-3
TGTGCCATCAGTATATCGCCGGGACTGGGGGTAGGCTACACCTTC
CAISISPGLGVGYTF
>TRBJ1-5|.|.|TRBV15
TGTGCCACCAGCAGAGGCCCCACTTGGAGCAATCAGCCCCAGCATTTT
CATSRGPTWSNQPQHF
>TRBJ1-4|few|.|TRBV20-1
TGCAGTGCTCAGAGGGGGGAAAAACTGTTTTTT
CSAQRGEKLFF
>TRBJ2-1|.|TRBD1|TRBV7-6
TGTGCCAGCAGCAACCCCCTGACAGGGGGACGATACAATGAGCAGTTCTTC
CASSNPLTGGRYNEQFF
>TRBJ2-7|.|TRBD1|TRBV7-9
TGTGCCAGCAGCTCCCCGGCCAGGGGGCTCAACGAGCAGTACTTC
CASSSPARGLNEQYF
>TRBJ1-2|few|.|TRBV7-9
TGTGCCAGCAGCTTAGGGGGGAGGGAGGCACTCTATGGCTACACCTTC
CASSLGGREALYGYTF
>TRBJ2-7|.|.|TRBV20-1
TGCAGTGTTGAAGGGGGTTACGAGCAGTACTTC
CSVEGGYEQYF
>TRBJ1-2|few|.|TRBV28
TGTGCCACCCGGGAAAAAAACTATGGCTACACCTTC
CATREKNYGYTF
>TRBJ2-3|.|TRBD1|TRBV24-1
TGTGCCACCAGTGACCCAGTTGGGACAGGGGACACAGATACGCAGTATTTT
CATSDPVGTGDTDTQYF
>TRBJ1-1|.|.|TRBV7-3
TGTGCCAGCAGCTCTCTCGGGGGGAGCACTGAAGCTTTCTTT
CASSSLGGSTEAFF
>TRBJ1-1|.|TRBD1|TRBV3-1/TRBV3-2
TGTGCCAGCAGCCCTGGGACAGGGATGAACACTGAAGCTTTCTTT
CASSPGTGMNTEAFF
>TRBJ1-1|.|.|TRBV28
TGTGCCAGCAGTTTCCCGGGGAGGAACACTGAAGCTTTCTTT
CASSFPGRNTEAFF
>TRBJ2-1|.|.|TRBV6-5
TGTGCCAGCAGTCACAGGGAAAGCTCCTACAATGAGCAGTTCTTC
CASSHRESSYNEQFF
>TRBJ1-6|.|.|TRBV30
TGTGCCTTCTCCTCGGGTGCAGGGAATTCACCCCTCCACTTT
CAFSSGAGNSPLHF
>TRBJ1-2|once|TRBD1|TRBV28
TGTGCCAGCAGTAGTACCGGGACAGCCTATGGCTACACCTTC
CASSSTGTAYGYTF
>TRBJ2-1|.|TRBD1|TRBV2
TGTGCCAGCAGTGCCGGGACAGGGATCGGAAGAACCTACAATGAGCAGTTCTTC
CASSAGTGIGRTYNEQFF
>TRBJ1-2|.|TRBD1|TRBV2
TGTGCCAGCACAGGGACAGGGAACTATGGCTACACCTTC
CASTGTGNYGYTF
>TRBJ2-7|.|TRBD2|TRBV4-3
TGCGCCAGCAGCCGCCAACTAGCGGGAGCCTACGAGCAGTACTTC
CASSRQLAGAYEQYF
>TRBJ2-3|.|TRBD2|TRBV7-8
TGTGCCAGCAGCTTAGCTAGCGGGGGTGCAGATACGCAGTATTTT
CASSLASGGADTQYF
>TRBJ2-2|few|TRBD2|TRBV5-4
TGTGCCAGCAGCTTAGCGGGGGGCCTCAACACCGGGGAGCTGTTTTTT
CASSLAGGLNTGELFF
>TRBJ2-6|.|.|TRBV6-2/TRBV6-3
TGTGCCAGCAGTTACCAACGGGGCTCTGGGGCCAACGTCCTGACTTTC
CASSYQRGSGANVLTF
>TRBJ1-1|.|.|TRBV13
TGTGCCAGCAGACCGAGCCAGGGTTATTTAAGGAACACTGAAGCTTTCTTT
CASRPSQGYLRNTEAFF
>TRBJ2-7|.|TRBD1|TRBV5-1
TGCGCCAGCAGCTGGACAGGGTCCTACGAGCAGTACTTC
CASSWTGSYEQYF
>TRBJ2-1|once|.|TRBV5-1
TGCGCCAGCAGCTTGTCTGCGAGTCTCAATGAGCAGTTCTTC
CASSLSASLNEQFF
>TRBJ1-4|once|.|TRBV28
TGTGCCAGCAGTTCCGGCGGGAGGAATGAAAAACTGTTTTTT
CASSSGGRNEKLFF
>TRBJ1-1|.|TRBD1|TRBV5-1
TGCGCCAGCAGCTTGGATTCGACACAGGGGACTGAAGCTTTCTTT
CASSLDSTQGTEAFF
>TRBJ2-1|.|.|TRBV11-2
TGTGCCAGCAGCTTAGATAGATTTTCGGAGCAGTTCTTC
CASSLDRFSEQFF
>TRBJ1-1|.|.|TRBV12-3/TRBV12-4
TGTGCCAGCAGTGTCCTCGGGAACACTGAAGCTTTCTTT
CASSVLGNTEAFF
>TRBJ1-2|.|.|TRBV24-1
TGTGCCACCAGTGACCCTGCCGGAACAGGAATGATCGGGGGCTACACCTTC
CATSDPAGTGMIGGYTF
>TRBJ1-3|.|TRBD1|TRBV5-1
TGCGCCAGCAGCCAAGGACAGGGCGCTGGAAACACCATATATTTT
CASSQGQGAGNTIYF
>TRBJ2-1|once|.|TRBV5-1
TGCGCCAGCAGCTTGAGGGCGACAGGTGATAATGAGCAGTTCTTC
CASSLRATGDNEQFF
>TRBJ1-5|.|.|TRBV28
TGTGCCAGCAGTTTTCCGGGAAATAGCAATCAGCCCCAGCATTTT
CASSFPGNSNQPQHF
>TRBJ2-6|.|TRBD2|TRBV5-4
TGTGCCAGCAGCGCGGGGGGATCTGGGGCCAACGTCCTGACTTTC
CASSAGGSGANVLTF
>TRBJ2-1|.|TRBD2|TRBV7-6
TGTGCCAGCAGCTCCGCTGGGGGGGAGAGGCCTTGGCATGAGCAGTTCTTC
CASSSAGGERPWHEQFF
>TRBJ2-1|.|TRBD2|TRBV28
TGTGCCAGCAGTTTAGTCGCGGGAGAAGGATTCGCAGGATTTAGACGGAGTGAGCAGTTCTTC
CASSLVAGEGFAGFRRSEQFF
>TRBJ2-2|.|TRBD2|TRBV3-1/TRBV3-2
TGTGCCAGCAGCCAAAGAGCCGGTCGTGCGGGGGGGCGTCGCACCGGGGAGCTGTTTTTT
CASSQRAGRAGGRRTGELFF
>TRBJ1-3|.|.|TRBV9
TGTGCCAGCAGCGCCGTTACGGACAGTGCTTCCGGAAACACCATATATTTT
CASSAVTDSASGNTIYF
>TRBJ1-5|.|.|TRBV10-3
TGTGCCATCAGTGAGTCGAGCGAGGGTCAGCCCCAGCATTTT
CAISESSEGQPQHF
>TRBJ1-1|.|TRBD1|TRBV3-1/TRBV3-2
TGTGCCAGCAGGCACGACAGGGTGAACACTGAAGCTTTCTTT
CASRHDRVNTEAFF
>TRBJ2-1|once|.|TRBV6-8
TGTGCCAGCAGTAACCCGGATGATGGGAGATACAATGAGCAGTTCTTC
CASSNPDDGRYNEQFF
>TRBJ2-5|.|TRBD2|TRBV24-1
TGTGCCACCAGTGACCCTGGGACTAGCGGGGGGTCTGAGACCCAGTACTTC
CATSDPGTSGGSETQYF
>TRBJ2-3|.|.|TRBV5-4
TGTGCCAGCAGCCCTAGGGGCGGGGGCGACACAGATACGCAGTATTTT
CASSPRGGGDTDTQYF
>TRBJ1-2|.|.|TRBV3-1/TRBV3-2
TGTGCCAGCAGCCAAGATAGGGGGAGGGGCGATGGCTACACCTTC
CASSQDRGRGDGYTF
>TRBJ1-5|.|.|TRBV3-1/TRBV3-2
TGTGCCGGCAGCCAAAGGGGGGGTTTGGGCAATCAGCCCCAGCATTTT
CAGSQRGGLGNQPQHF
>TRBJ1-5|.|.|TRBV5-1
TGCGCCAGCAGCTTGGATGGGCAGGGAGGGCAGCCCCAGCATTTT
CASSLDGQGGQPQHF
>TRBJ2-1|once|TRBD2|TRBV6-2/TRBV6-3
TGTGCCAGCAGTGACAATAGCGGGGGGGCCTGGGATGAGCAGTTCTTC
CASSDNSGGAWDEQFF
>TRBJ2-3|.|.|TRBV15
TGTGCCACCAGCAGAGAAGTTTACCAGGATACGCAGTATTTT
CATSREVYQDTQYF
>TRBJ1-3|.|.|TRBV19
TGTGCCAGTACTACCCACAGGGATGCTGGAAACACCATATATTTT
CASTTHRDAGNTIYF